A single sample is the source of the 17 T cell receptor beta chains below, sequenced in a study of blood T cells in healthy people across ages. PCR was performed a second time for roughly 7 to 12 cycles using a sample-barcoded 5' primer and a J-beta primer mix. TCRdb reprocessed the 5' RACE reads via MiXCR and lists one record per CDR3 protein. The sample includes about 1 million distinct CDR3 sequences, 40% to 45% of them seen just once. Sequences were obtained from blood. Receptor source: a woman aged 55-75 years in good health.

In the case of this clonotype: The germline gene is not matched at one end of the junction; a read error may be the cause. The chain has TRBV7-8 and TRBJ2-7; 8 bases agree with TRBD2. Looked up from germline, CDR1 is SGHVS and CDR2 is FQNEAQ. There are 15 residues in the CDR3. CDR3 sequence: CASGKTGTSGYGQYF. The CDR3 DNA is TGTGCCAGCGGCAAAACCGGGACTAGTGGTTACGGGCAGTACTTC.

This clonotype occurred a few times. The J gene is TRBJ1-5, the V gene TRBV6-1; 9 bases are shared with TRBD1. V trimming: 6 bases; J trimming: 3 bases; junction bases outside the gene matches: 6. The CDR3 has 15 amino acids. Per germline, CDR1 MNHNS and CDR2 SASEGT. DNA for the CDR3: TGTGCCAGCAGCGAGGGACAGGGTAACAATCAGCCCCAGCATTTT. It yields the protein CASSEGQGNNQPQHF.

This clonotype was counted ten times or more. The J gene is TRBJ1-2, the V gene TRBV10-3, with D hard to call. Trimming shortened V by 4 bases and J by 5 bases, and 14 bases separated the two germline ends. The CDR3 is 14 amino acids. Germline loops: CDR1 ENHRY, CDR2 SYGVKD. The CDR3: CAISGIVSIYGYTF. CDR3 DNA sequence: TGTGCCATCAGTGGAATAGTATCGATATATGGCTACACCTTC.

Here the CDR3 DNA reads TGTGCCAGCAGTGGTGGGACAGGGGTGCGAAATGAGCAGTACTTC. Translated, it gives CASSGGTGVRNEQYF. J is TRBJ2-7 and V is TRBV25-1, with 10 bases aligning to TRBD1. In germline, CDR1 is MGHDK, CDR2 SYGVNS. Germline trimming cut 4 bases from V and 7 bases from J; bases unmatched to any gene: 10. This CDR3 comprises 15 residues.

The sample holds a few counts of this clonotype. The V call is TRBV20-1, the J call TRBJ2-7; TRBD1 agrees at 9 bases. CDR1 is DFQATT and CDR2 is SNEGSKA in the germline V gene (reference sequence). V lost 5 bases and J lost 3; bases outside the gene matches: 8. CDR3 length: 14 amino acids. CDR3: CSAETGTGYYEQYF. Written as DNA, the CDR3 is TGCAGTGCTGAGACCGGGACAGGGTACTACGAGCAGTACTTC.

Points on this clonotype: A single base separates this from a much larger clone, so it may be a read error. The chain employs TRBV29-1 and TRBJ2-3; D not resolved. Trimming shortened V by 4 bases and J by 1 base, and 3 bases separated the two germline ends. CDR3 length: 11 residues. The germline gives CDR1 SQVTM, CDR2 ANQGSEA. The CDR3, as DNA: TGCAGCGTTGGCCGCACAGATACGCAGTATTTT. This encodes CSVGRTDTQYF.

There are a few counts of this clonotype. CDR3 amino acids: CASSLVSGLSSYEQYF. As DNA, the CDR3 is TGTGCCAGCAGCTTAGTTAGCGGGTTAAGCTCCTACGAGCAGTACTTC. The chain combines TRBV7-6 with TRBJ2-7; 7 bases align to TRBD2. V trimming: 1 base; J trimming: 0 bases; junction bases outside the gene matches: 6. Germline lookup yields CDR1 SGHVS and CDR2 FNYEAQ. This CDR3 has 16 amino acids.

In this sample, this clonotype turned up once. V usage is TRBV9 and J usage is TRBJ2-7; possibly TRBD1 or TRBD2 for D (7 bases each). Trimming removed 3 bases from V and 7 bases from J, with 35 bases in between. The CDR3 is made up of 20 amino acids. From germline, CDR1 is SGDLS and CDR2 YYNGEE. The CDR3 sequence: CASSAGGLAEFVAENNEQYF. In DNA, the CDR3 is TGTGCCAGCAGCGCAGGGGGGCTAGCGGAATTCGTCGCCGAGAACAATGAGCAGTACTTC.

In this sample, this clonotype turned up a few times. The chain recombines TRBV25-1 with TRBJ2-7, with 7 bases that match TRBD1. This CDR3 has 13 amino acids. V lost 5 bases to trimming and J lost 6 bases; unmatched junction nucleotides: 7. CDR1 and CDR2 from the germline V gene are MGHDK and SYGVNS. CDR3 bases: TGTGCCAGCAGTCCCCCCGGGACAGTCGAGCAGTACTTC. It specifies CASSPPGTVEQYF.

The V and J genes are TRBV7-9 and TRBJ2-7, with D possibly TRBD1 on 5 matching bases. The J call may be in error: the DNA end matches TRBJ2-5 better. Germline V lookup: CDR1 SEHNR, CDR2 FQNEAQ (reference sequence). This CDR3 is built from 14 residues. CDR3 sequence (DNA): TGTGCCAGCAGCTTAGAGACAGCCCAAGAGACCCAGTACTTC. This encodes CASSLETAQETQYF.

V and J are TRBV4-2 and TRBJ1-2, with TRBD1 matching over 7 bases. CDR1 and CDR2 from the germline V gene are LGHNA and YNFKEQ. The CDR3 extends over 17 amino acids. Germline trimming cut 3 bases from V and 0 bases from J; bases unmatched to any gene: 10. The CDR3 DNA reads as TGTGCCAGCAGCCACCTAATCCGGGACAGATCTAACTATGGCTACACCTTC. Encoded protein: CASSHLIRDRSNYGYTF.

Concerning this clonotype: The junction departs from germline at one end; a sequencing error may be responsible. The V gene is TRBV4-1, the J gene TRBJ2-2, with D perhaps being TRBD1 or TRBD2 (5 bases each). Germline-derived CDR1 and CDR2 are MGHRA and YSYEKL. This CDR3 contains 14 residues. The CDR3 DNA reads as TGTGCCAGCAGCCAGGGACCTAACACCGGGGAGCTGTTTTTT. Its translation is CASSQGPNTGELFF.

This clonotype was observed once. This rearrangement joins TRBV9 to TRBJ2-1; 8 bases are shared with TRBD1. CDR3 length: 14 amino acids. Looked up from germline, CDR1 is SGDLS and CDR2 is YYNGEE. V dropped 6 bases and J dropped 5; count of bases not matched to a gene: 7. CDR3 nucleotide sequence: TGTGCCAGCAACCAGGACAGGGTGAACAATGAGCAGTTCTTC. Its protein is CASNQDRVNNEQFF.

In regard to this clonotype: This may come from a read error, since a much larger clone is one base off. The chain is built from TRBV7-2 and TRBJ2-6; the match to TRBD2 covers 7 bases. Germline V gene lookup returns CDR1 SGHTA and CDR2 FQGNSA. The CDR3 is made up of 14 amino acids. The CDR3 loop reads CASSRLAGTNVLTF. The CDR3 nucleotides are TGTGCCAGCAGCCGACTAGCTGGGACCAACGTCCTGACTTTC.

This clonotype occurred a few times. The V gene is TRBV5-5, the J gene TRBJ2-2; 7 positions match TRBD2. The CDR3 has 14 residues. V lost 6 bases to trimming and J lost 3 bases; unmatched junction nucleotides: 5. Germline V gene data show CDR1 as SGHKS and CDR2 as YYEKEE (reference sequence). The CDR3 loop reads CASNRREYTGELFF. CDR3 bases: TGTGCCAGCAATCGGCGGGAGTACACCGGGGAGCTGTTTTTT.

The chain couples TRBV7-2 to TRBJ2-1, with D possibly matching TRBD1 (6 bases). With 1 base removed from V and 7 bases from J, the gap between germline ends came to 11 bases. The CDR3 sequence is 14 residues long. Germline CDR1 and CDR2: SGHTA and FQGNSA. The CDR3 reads CASSLVGGVNEQFF. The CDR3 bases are TGTGCCAGCAGCTTAGTAGGGGGAGTTAATGAGCAGTTCTTC.

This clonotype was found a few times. CDR3: CSVLSGISYNEQFF. The CDR3 region has the DNA TGCAGTGTTCTTAGCGGGATCTCCTACAATGAGCAGTTCTTC. The rearrangement links TRBV20-1 to TRBJ2-1; 8 nucleotides line up with TRBD2. From germline, CDR1 is DFQATT and CDR2 SNEGSKA (reference sequence). The V segment lost 7 bases and the J segment 0 bases; nucleotides outside the gene matches: 5. The length of the CDR3 is 14 residues.